These 27 T cell receptor beta chains came from one sample sequenced in a study of T-cell memory formation after mild COVID-19. TCRdb independently ran MiXCR on the 5' RACE reads; one entry per CDR3 protein. The sample holds roughly 200,000 distinct CDR3 sequences, around 8.8% seen once. The sample taken for sequencing was PBMCs or a T cell subset sorted from them (not recorded which). The origin of the receptors is a man aged 18 to 30 who had mild COVID-19 (a few samples of this study predate the infection). Cell type and time point are not known.

This clonotype was observed a handful of times. The chain employs TRBV12-3 or TRBV12-4 and TRBJ2-5; weak D call: TRBD1 (6 bases). There are 14 residues in the CDR3. Trimming left V 8 bases short and J 1 base short, with 14 bases between. CDR3 sequence reads: CASGRDNTQETQYF. For the CDR3, the DNA is TGTGCCAGCGGCCGGGACAACACCCAAGAGACCCAGTACTTC.

This chain joins TRBV7-9 and TRBJ1-5; D gene uncertain. CDR3 size: 13 residues. Trimming removed 5 bases from V and 2 bases from J, with 7 bases in between. Germline V CDR1 and CDR2: SEHNR, FQNEAQ (reference sequence). CDR3 amino acids: CASSQNRNQPQHF. In DNA form, the CDR3 reads TGTGCCAGCAGCCAGAACCGCAATCAGCCCCAGCATTTT.

This chain connects TRBV9 to TRBJ2-1, with D tentatively TRBD1 or TRBD2 (6 bases each). The CDR3 spans 15 residues. The V and J ends lost 0 bases and 4 bases respectively, with 11 bases between them. Per the germline V gene, CDR1 is SGDLS and CDR2 is YYNGEE. As DNA, the CDR3 is TGTGCCAGCAGCGTAGCCGGGGGCGGTTACAATGAGCAGTTCTTC. Protein product: CASSVAGGGYNEQFF.

This clonotype was seen repeatedly, ten times or more. The rearrangement joins TRBV5-1 to TRBJ2-7, with 7 nucleotides matching TRBD1. Losses at the gene ends were 3 bases for V and 2 bases for J; bases not matched to a gene: 5. The CDR3 has 14 amino acids. CDR1 and CDR2 from the germline V gene are SGHRS and YFSETQ. CDR3: CASSSVTGTYEQYF. DNA of the CDR3: TGCGCCAGCAGCTCCGTGACAGGGACCTACGAGCAGTACTTC.

This clonotype was seen a few times. V gene TRBV19 combines with J gene TRBJ2-7; 7 bases match TRBD2. CDR3 length equals 12 residues. Germline CDR1 LNHDA, CDR2 SQIVND (reference sequence). Trimming took 10 bases from V and 5 from J; bases not matched to a gene: 8. The CDR3 loop is CATREGSDEQYF. The CDR3 DNA is TGTGCCACCAGGGAGGGGTCGGACGAGCAGTACTTC.

This clonotype has just a few counts. This chain connects TRBV20-1 to TRBJ2-5, with D perhaps matching TRBD2 (6 bases). Germline V CDR1 and CDR2: DFQATT, SNEGSKA (reference sequence). V lost 5 bases to trimming and J lost 5 bases, with 15 bases between them. This CDR3 is built from 13 residues. CDR3 nucleotides: TGCAGTGCTTCCAGGGTCCGGGGGGAGACCCAGTACTTC. This translates into CSASRVRGETQYF.

This clonotype has a count of ten or more. The chain uses TRBV4-3 and TRBJ1-1; tentative D call: TRBD1 (6 bases). Germline lookup yields CDR1 LGHNA and CDR2 YSLEER. V was clipped by 1 base and J by 0 bases, with 12 bases between them. The CDR3 totals 16 residues. CDR3 sequence: CASSQGRQVLNTEAFF. CDR3 bases: TGCGCCAGCAGCCAAGGCCGACAGGTCTTGAACACTGAAGCTTTCTTT.

This clonotype has only a few counts. In DNA, the CDR3 is TGTGCCAGCAGCGCGGGACAGGGGGCGCAGAACACTGAAGCTTTCTTT. The encoded protein is CASSAGQGAQNTEAFF. J is TRBJ1-1 and V is TRBV11-2; TRBD1 matches 12 bases. V was clipped by 5 bases and J by 1 base; unmatched bases: 5. CDR1 SGHAT and CDR2 FQNNGV come from the germline V gene. This CDR3 spans 16 amino acids.

The chain has TRBV6-5 and TRBJ1-6; TRBD1 is a possible D gene (6 bases). The V gene lost 6 bases and the J gene lost 0 bases, with 15 bases spanning the gap. CDR3 length equals 17 residues. Germline values: CDR1 MNHEY, CDR2 SVGAGI. The CDR3 DNA sequence: TGTGCCAGCAGGCGAGGCACAGGGAGCTCCTATAATTCACCCCTCCACTTT. Protein: CASRRGTGSSYNSPLHF.

This clonotype turned up a few times. The chain joins TRBV9 to TRBJ1-2; no clear D. CDR1 is SGDLS and CDR2 is YYNGEE in the germline V gene. V lost 0 bases and J 2 bases, leaving 8 bases between the germline ends. The CDR3 runs 14 residues. The chain's CDR3 is CASSVGTGNYGYTF. As DNA, the CDR3 is TGTGCCAGCAGCGTAGGGACCGGGAACTATGGCTACACCTTC.

The J gene is TRBJ1-2, the V gene TRBV6-5; tentatively, D is TRBD1 (5 bases). Germline CDR1 reads MNHEY; CDR2 reads SVGAGI. The germline V and J ends were trimmed by 9 bases and 4 bases, with 24 bases remaining between them. The length of the CDR3 is 16 residues. CDR3 amino acids: CARTVVKGAFLYGYTF. The CDR3 nucleotides read TGTGCCAGGACCGTTGTGAAAGGGGCATTTCTCTATGGCTACACCTTC.

This clonotype turned up a few times. The chain joins TRBV2 to TRBJ2-7; 7 nucleotides align to TRBD2. The CDR3 is 14 amino acids. Looked up from germline, CDR1 is SNHLY and CDR2 is FYNNEI. J gave up 3 bases and V 4 bases, and 6 bases lay outside the gene matches. The CDR3 nucleotides are TGTGCCAGCAGTGGAGGGCTAGCGGACTACGAGCAGTACGTC. Protein: CASSGGLADYEQYV.

The chain couples TRBV4-2 to TRBJ2-6; D uncertain. The V and J ends lost 5 bases and 0 bases respectively, with 2 bases between them. The CDR3 runs 13 residues. The V gene's germline CDR1 is LGHNA and CDR2 YNFKEQ. CDR3 loop: CASSYSGANVLTF. CDR3 nucleotides: TGTGCCAGCAGCTACTCTGGGGCCAACGTCCTGACTTTC.

This clonotype has a handful of counts. The rearrangement joins TRBV5-1 to TRBJ2-4, with D unresolved. This CDR3 is 14 amino acids long. V was trimmed by 0 bases and J by 5 bases, leaving 9 bases between them. Germline CDR1 SGHRS, CDR2 YFSETQ. The CDR3: CASSLAGLENIQYF. The CDR3 DNA is TGCGCCAGCAGCTTGGCCGGGCTAGAAAACATTCAGTACTTC. The variable domain in full, completed from reference TRBV5-1 and TRBJ2-4, reads KAGVTQTPRYLIKTRGQQVTLSCSPISGHRSVSWYQQTPGQGLQFLFEYFSETQRNKGNFPGRFSGRQFSNSRSEMNVSTLELGDSALYLCASSLAGLENIQYFGAGTRLSVL.

Ten or more counts support this clonotype. J is TRBJ2-3 and V is TRBV7-8; D is possibly TRBD1 (5 bases). This CDR3 region has 13 residues. Trimming cost V 6 bases and J 6 bases, with 13 bases left between them. In germline, CDR1 is SGHVS, CDR2 FQNEAQ. CDR3 DNA: TGTGCCAGCAGGAACAGGTTCGCTGATACGCAGTATTTT. Protein: CASRNRFADTQYF.

This clonotype showed up many times. The J gene is TRBJ2-7, the V gene TRBV29-1; D may be TRBD1 (5 bases). CDR1 is SQVTM and CDR2 is ANQGSEA in the germline V gene. The length of the CDR3 is 14 residues. V lost 7 bases, J lost 4 bases, and 20 bases lay in between. The CDR3: CSALGDSPIYEQYF. CDR3 DNA: TGCAGCGCTCTAGGCGACAGCCCCATATACGAGCAGTACTTC.

The chain employs TRBV7-2 and TRBJ1-2; D is perhaps TRBD1 (6 bases). Per germline, CDR1 SGHTA and CDR2 FQGNSA. V gave up 5 bases and J gave up 7 bases, with 17 bases separating them. The CDR3 covers 14 residues. The chain's CDR3 is CASSGAGALVGYTF. CDR3 DNA sequence: TGTGCCAGCAGCGGGGCGGGGGCCCTCGTTGGCTACACCTTC.

This clonotype was recorded many times. The CDR3 reads CASSPDSTDTQYF. The CDR3 region has the DNA TGCGCCAGCAGTCCGGACAGCACAGATACGCAGTATTTT. This chain uses TRBV5-1 with TRBJ2-3, with D unresolved. This CDR3 has 13 residues. V shed 5 bases and J shed 0 bases, with 7 bases lying between them. Germline V lookup: CDR1 SGHRS, CDR2 YFSETQ.

This clonotype was counted only a few times. CDR3: CASSQAEDQPQHF. CDR3 coding DNA: TGTGCCAGCAGCCAAGCGGAGGATCAGCCCCAGCATTTT. The chain couples TRBV4-2 to TRBJ1-5; D gene unclear. The V gene's germline CDR1 is LGHNA and CDR2 YNFKEQ. Trimming took 1 base from V and 5 from J, leaving 6 bases between them. The CDR3 consists of 13 residues.

The gene calls are TRBV9 and TRBJ2-7; D gene unclear. CDR3 length equals 14 residues. CDR1 and CDR2 (germline): SGDLS, YYNGEE. Trimming pared 0 bases from V and 3 bases from J, leaving 10 bases between. CDR3 loop: CASSVEVSSYEQYF. In DNA form, the CDR3 reads TGTGCCAGCAGCGTAGAGGTCAGTAGCTACGAGCAGTACTTC.

This clonotype was detected only a few times. The chain employs TRBV7-9 and TRBJ2-7, with D possibly being TRBD2 (5 bases). The CDR3 length is 16 residues. CDR1 SEHNR and CDR2 FQNEAQ come from the germline V gene (reference sequence). Trimming pared 5 bases from V and 4 bases from J, leaving 21 bases between. The CDR3 protein is CASSHKRLGRGYEQYF. CDR3 coding DNA: TGTGCCAGCAGCCATAAGAGATTGGGAAGAGGGTACGAGCAGTACTTC.

This clonotype was seen more than once but under ten times. The V and J genes are TRBV20-1 and TRBJ2-1; 11 positions match TRBD2. The V and J ends lost 3 bases and 2 bases, in that order; junction bases with no gene match: 6. Germline CDR1 reads DFQATT; CDR2 reads SNEGSKA (reference sequence). The CDR3 totals 16 residues. CDR3 loop: CSASPISGGAYNEQFF. The CDR3 nucleotides are TGCAGTGCTAGCCCCATTAGCGGGGGGGCCTACAATGAGCAGTTCTTC.

This clonotype turned up a few times. This chain joins TRBV29-1 and TRBJ2-5; 8 nucleotides agree with TRBD2. V was pared by 3 bases and J by 1 base, with 1 base of the junction left unmatched. CDR3 length: 13 amino acids. Germline values: CDR1 SQVTM, CDR2 ANQGSEA. CDR3 nucleotide sequence: TGCAGCGTTGATAGCGGGGCCCAAGAGACCCAGTACTTC. It translates to CSVDSGAQETQYF.

The chain carries TRBV3-1 and TRBJ1-1; D is possibly TRBD1 (5 bases). The CDR3 is 14 residues long. V gave up 3 bases and J gave up 4 bases, with 12 bases separating them. Looked up from germline, CDR1 is LGHDT and CDR2 is YNNKEL (reference sequence). CDR3 sequence: CASSQGGTSTEAFF. The CDR3 coding sequence is TGTGCCAGCAGCCAGGGTGGGACGAGCACTGAAGCTTTCTTT.

This clonotype was seen at least ten times. The chain carries TRBV30 and TRBJ2-4; 8 positions agree with TRBD1. Germline trimming cut 1 base from V and 8 bases from J; bases unmatched to any gene: 4. Per germline, CDR1 GTSNPN and CDR2 SVGIG (reference sequence). The CDR3 has 13 amino acids. This chain's CDR3 is CAWSAGGRDIQYF. CDR3 nucleotides: TGTGCCTGGAGTGCAGGGGGCAGGGACATTCAGTACTTC.

This chain joins TRBV18 and TRBJ2-1; TRBD1 agrees at 8 bases. This CDR3 has 16 amino acids. Germline CDR1 and CDR2: KGHSH and LQKENI. Trimming cost V 2 bases and J 6 bases; bases outside gene matches: 9. For the CDR3, the DNA is TGTGCCAGCTCACCATTAAGGGATCAGGGGGCCAATGAGCAGTTCTTC. This encodes CASSPLRDQGANEQFF.

This clonotype has only a few counts. The rearrangement joins TRBV7-2 to TRBJ2-4, with 7 bases matching TRBD1. With V trimmed by 4 bases and J by 5 bases, 23 bases remained unmatched. CDR1 is SGHTA and CDR2 is FQGNSA in the germline V gene. The CDR3 is 20 residues long. CDR3 region: CASSYMKRGLLRKWENIQYF. The CDR3 DNA is TGTGCCAGCAGCTATATGAAGAGGGGGCTGTTACGGAAGTGGGAAAACATTCAGTACTTC.